Listed below are T cell receptor beta chains from one sample, sequenced in a study of cytomegalovirus exposure and HLA in healthy donors. Method: immunoSEQ multiplex PCR; TCRdb's copy keeps in-frame clones and lacks some. The sample yields 150,000 to 200,000 clones, 81% seen once. Sequencing was performed on PBMCs. All receptors come from a young woman in good health and CMV-seropositive. Both conserved end residues are part of each CDR3. The order of the fields is CDR3 protein, CDR3 DNA, J gene, V gene, D gene, clone size. D genes are given only for firm matches. Size is omitted from some rows. Given values are once, few, many or a class for expanded clones.

CASSLRTFYGYTF TGTGCCAGCAGCTTAAGGACATTCTATGGCTACACCTTC TRBJ1-2 TRBV28 NA once
CASSIGTGAYGYTF TGTGCCAGTAGTATTGGGACAGGGGCCTATGGCTACACCTTC TRBJ1-2 TRBV19 TRBD1 NA
CASSKRGTPHTEAFF TGTGCCAGCAGCAAAAGGGGGACGCCTCACACTGAAGCTTTCTTT TRBJ1-1 TRBV21-1 NA NA
CASSLESGYTEQFF TGTGCCAGCAGCTTGGAGAGTGGGTACACTGAGCAGTTCTTC TRBJ2-1 TRBV7-2 NA NA
CASSLQTAGTGAYEQYF TGTGCCAGCAGCTTACAAACGGCAGGGACAGGGGCCTACGAGCAGTACTTC TRBJ2-7 TRBV7-2 TRBD1 once
CASSLAQRDTQYF TGTGCCAGCAGCTTAGCGCAGCGGGATACGCAGTATTTT TRBJ2-3 TRBV7-6 NA NA
CASSRAATGPFYGYTF TGTGCCAGTAGTAGAGCTGCGACAGGGCCATTCTATGGCTACACCTTC TRBJ1-2 TRBV19 TRBD1 once
CASSLKQGQGGYTF TGTGCCAGCAGCTTAAAACAGGGGCAAGGAGGCTACACCTTC TRBJ1-2 TRBV7-9 TRBD1 NA
CASSRRGVYGYTF TGCGCCAGCAGCCGCCGGGGGGTCTATGGCTACACCTTC TRBJ1-2 TRBV5-1 NA NA
CASSQDPRMGGGDNEQFF TGCGCCAGCAGCCAAGATCCCCGTATGGGCGGGGGGGACAATGAGCAGTTCTTC TRBJ2-1 TRBV4-3 TRBD2 NA
CASSVGRGNTEAFF TGTGCCAGCAGCGTAGGTAGGGGAAACACTGAAGCTTTCTTT TRBJ1-1 TRBV7-3 NA NA
CASSFLSYNEQFF TGTGCCAGCAGCTTCCTCTCCTACAATGAGCAGTTCTTC TRBJ2-1 TRBV7-9 NA once
CASSRGGLPQHF TGTGCCAGCAGTCGAGGAGGGCTGCCCCAGCATTTT TRBJ1-5 TRBV5-6 NA NA
CASSPYPGGNEQYF TGTGCCAGCTCACCTTACCCCGGCGGAAACGAGCAGTACTTC TRBJ2-7 TRBV18 NA NA
CASSLDGGRYEQYF TGTGCCAGCAGCTTAGACGGGGGGCGCTACGAGCAGTACTTC TRBJ2-7 TRBV7-2 NA few
CASSQEGAGANVLTF TGCGCCAGCAGCCAAGAAGGGGCTGGGGCCAACGTCCTGACTTTC TRBJ2-6 TRBV4-1 NA NA